This T cell receptor beta chain was sequenced for a study of beta chain features in type 1 diabetes. Study information: All of the samples together had 85 million to 140 million sorted cells examined.

Per the germline V gene, CDR1 is SGHAT and CDR2 is FQNNGV. The CDR3 has 13 residues. Trimming cost V 1 base and J 1 base, with 4 bases left between them. Isolated RNA was reverse transcribed in full, so expressed TCRB transcripts were sequenced. Clones were sequenced by immunoSEQ multiplex PCR, and TCRdb holds only the in-frame ones, with some missing. The sample records hundreds of thousands of clones, 14% being singletons. Broader study findings: Shorter TCRB CDR3s, moderately but significantly so, were found in Type 1 diabetes patients in all four CD4+ subsets.

This clone was detected only a few times. Its antigen is unidentified. The chain links TRBV11-2 to TRBJ1-1; D uncertain. Input material: naive CD4+ T cells from blood. The TCR comes from a man in his thirties or forties in good health. In nucleotides, the CDR3 is TGTGCCAGCAGCTTAGGAGAGAACACTGAAGCTTTCTTT. It yields the protein CASSLGENTEAFF.